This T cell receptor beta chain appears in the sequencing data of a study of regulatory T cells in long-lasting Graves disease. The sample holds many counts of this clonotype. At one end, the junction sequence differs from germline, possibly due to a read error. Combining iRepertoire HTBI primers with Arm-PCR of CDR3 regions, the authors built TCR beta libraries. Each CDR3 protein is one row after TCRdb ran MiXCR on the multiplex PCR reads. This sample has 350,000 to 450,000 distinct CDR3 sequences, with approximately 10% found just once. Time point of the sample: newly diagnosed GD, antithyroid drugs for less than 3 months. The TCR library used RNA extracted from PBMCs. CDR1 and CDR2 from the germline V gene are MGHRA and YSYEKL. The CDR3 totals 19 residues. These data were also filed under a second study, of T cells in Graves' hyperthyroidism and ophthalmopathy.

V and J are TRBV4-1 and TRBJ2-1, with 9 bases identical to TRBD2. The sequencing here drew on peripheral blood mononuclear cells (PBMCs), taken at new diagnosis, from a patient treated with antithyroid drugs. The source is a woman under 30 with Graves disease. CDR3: CASSQDGAGGPSSYNEQFF. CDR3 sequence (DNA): TGTGCCAGCAGCCAAGACGGGGCGGGGGGGCCAAGCTCCTACAATGAGCAGTTCTTC.